This TCR beta chain came from a study of T cell responses to AZD1222 COVID-19 vaccine. Method: immunoSEQ multiplex PCR; TCRdb's copy keeps in-frame clones and lacks some. The repertoire holds about 150,000 clones, with approximately 91% as singletons. The source of this sequence is an adult who received the AZD1222 COVID-19 vaccine. The sequences come from peripheral blood, collected 28 days after the second AZD1222 dose.

The CDR3 region is CASSQEPPPHGVYGYTF. The DNA of the CDR3 is TGCGCCAGCAGCCAAGAACCCCCCCCACATGGCGTTTATGGCTACACCTTC. The rearrangement joins TRBV4-3 to TRBJ1-2; D remains unclear. CDR1 is LGHNA, CDR2 YSLEER, per germline. V was trimmed by 0 bases and J by 5 bases, leaving 19 bases between them. The CDR3 extends over 17 amino acids.